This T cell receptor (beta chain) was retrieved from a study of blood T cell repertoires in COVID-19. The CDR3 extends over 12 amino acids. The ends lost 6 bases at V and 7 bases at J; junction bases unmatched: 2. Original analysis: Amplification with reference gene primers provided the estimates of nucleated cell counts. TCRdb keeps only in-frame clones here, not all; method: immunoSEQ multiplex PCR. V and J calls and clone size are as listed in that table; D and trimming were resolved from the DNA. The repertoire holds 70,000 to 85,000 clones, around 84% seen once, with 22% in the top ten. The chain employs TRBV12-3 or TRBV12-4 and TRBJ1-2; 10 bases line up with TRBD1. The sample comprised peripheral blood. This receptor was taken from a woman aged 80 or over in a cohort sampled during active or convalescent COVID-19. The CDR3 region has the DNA TGTGCCAGCAGATGGGACAGGGGTGGCTACACCTTC. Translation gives CASRWDRGGYTF.